This T cell receptor beta chain was captured by sequencing in a study of siplizumab effects on memory and regulatory T cells. Produced via immunoSEQ multiplex PCR; TCRdb's table is partial and in-frame only. The sample holds some 97,000 clones; less than 95% are singletons and the top ten take under 0.7%. Overall study results and limits: Treg-derived clones made up an average of about 68% of mappable alloreactive CD4+ clones with siplizumab and approximately 30% in controls. There was no confirmation of the suppressive function of proliferating Tregs from siplizumab cultures.

CDR1 is MNHEY and CDR2 is SMNVEV in the germline V gene (reference sequence). V lost 7 bases, J lost 2 bases, and 20 bases lay in between. This CDR3 contains 16 residues. A word on this clone: Its antigen is not identified.

The chain employs TRBV27 and TRBJ2-5; D not resolved. The clonotype originates from a human donor in good health. The sample consisted of Tregs sorted from blood. The CDR3: CASMKNLGIGQETQYF. CDR3 DNA: TGTGCCAGCATGAAAAATCTAGGGATAGGGCAAGAGACCCAGTACTTC.